This T cell receptor (beta chain) was identified during a study of STAT3 mutations in large granular lymphocyte leukemia. Study context: Roughly half of the longitudinally sequenced T-LGLL patients carried detectable canonical activating STAT3 mutations. Whole-study findings and limits: In several patients, dominant TCR clone burden exceeded STAT3 mutant burden, suggesting STAT3 mutation arose secondarily. Every T-cell large granular lymphocyte leukemia patient had at least one immunodominant TCR beta clonotype. Treatment regimens differed across patients between samplings. TCR clonotype switching after therapy occurred in about 30% of the 18 patients.

Turning to this clone: Its antigen is not known.

V was pared by 10 bases and J by 2 bases, with 19 bases of the junction left unmatched. The CDR3 runs to 18 residues. Germline V CDR1 and CDR2: WNHNN, SYGVQD (reference sequence). Profiling relied on immunoSEQ multiplex PCR, and the TCRdb table lists in-frame clones only, not all of them. The sample yields some 17,000 clones, approximately 85% seen once. This receptor was taken from a man aged 50 to 59 with T-cell large granular lymphocyte leukemia. Some clones in this sample may be carry-over from other donors' samples. The chain is built from TRBV10-1 and TRBJ2-2, with TRBD1 matching over 7 bases. The specimen was peripheral blood mononuclear cells. In DNA, the CDR3 is TGCGCCACCTCAAGTACTTTTTACGGGACAGAAAACACCGGGGAGCTGTTTTTT. This encodes CATSSTFYGTENTGELFF.